One sample yielded the 9 T cell receptor beta chains listed below, sequenced in a study of blood T cells in healthy people across ages. For the second PCR, which ran for 7 to 11 cycles, a sample-barcoded 5' primer and a J-beta primer mix were used. MiXCR, applied by TCRdb to the 5' RACE reads, yields one record per CDR3 protein. This sample has 600,000 to 800,000 distinct CDR3 sequences, with over 40% found just once. Sequencing used blood. The receptors shown here come from a woman older than 75 in good health.

J is TRBJ2-3 and V is TRBV11-2; 8 bases match TRBD1. Germline V gives CDR1 SGHAT, CDR2 FQNNGV. V lost 0 bases, J lost 2 bases, and 10 bases stayed unmatched. This CDR3 region has 18 residues. CDR3 region: CASSLDKDRGIDTDTQYF. DNA for the CDR3: TGTGCCAGCAGCTTAGATAAAGACAGGGGAATAGACACAGATACGCAGTATTTT.

The V and J genes are TRBV7-2 and TRBJ2-5; TRBD2 aligns across 7 bases. J lost 11 bases, V lost 5 bases, and 14 bases had no gene match. Germline lookup yields CDR1 SGHTA and CDR2 FQGNSA. This CDR3 comprises 14 residues. The CDR3 nucleotides read TGTGCCAGCAGCCGGGGGGAGTCCTACGATGAGCAGTACTTC. Encoded protein: CASSRGESYDEQYF.

This clonotype was detected ten times or more. The rearrangement links TRBV10-3 to TRBJ1-1; 7 bases map to TRBD1. The CDR3 totals 13 residues. V shed 6 bases and J 1 base; nucleotides not matched to a gene: 2. Germline assignment: CDR1 ENHRY and CDR2 SYGVKD. CDR3 amino acids: CAIRGQQNTEAFF. The CDR3 DNA sequence: TGTGCCATCAGGGGACAGCAGAACACTGAAGCTTTCTTT.

The gene calls are TRBV15 and TRBJ1-1; maybe TRBD1 (5 bases). There are 15 residues in the CDR3. V lost 3 bases, J lost 3 bases, and 14 bases lay in between. Germline CDR1 and CDR2: LNHNV and YYDKDF (reference sequence). The CDR3 loop reads CATSSDRRGDTEAFF. As DNA, the CDR3 is TGTGCCACCAGCAGTGACAGAAGGGGAGACACTGAAGCTTTCTTT. Using reference TRBV15 and TRBJ1-1 for the parts outside the CDR3, the full variable domain is DAMVIQNPRYQVTQFGKPVTLSCSQTLNHNVMYWYQQKSSQAPKLLFHYYDKDFNNEADTPDNFQSRRPNTSFCFLDIRSPGLGDTAMYLCATSSDRRGDTEAFFGQGTRLTVV.

This clonotype has a handful of counts. This chain uses TRBV10-3 with TRBJ2-7, with 7 bases matching TRBD1. The germline CDR1 and CDR2 sequences are ENHRY and SYGVKD. This CDR3 is built from 12 residues. The CDR3: CAAGRGNDEQYF. CDR3 DNA: TGTGCTGCGGGCAGGGGGAACGACGAGCAGTACTTC.

This clonotype has more than one count but fewer than ten. CDR3 region: CSASGDSGNTIYF. CDR3 DNA sequence: TGCAGTGCTTCTGGGGACTCTGGAAACACCATATATTTT. V gene TRBV20-1 combines with J gene TRBJ1-3; D not resolved. The CDR3 extends over 13 amino acids. The germline gives CDR1 DFQATT, CDR2 SNEGSKA (reference sequence). Trimming removed 5 bases from V and 0 bases from J, with 8 bases in between.

Note on this clonotype: A read error may be the cause here, since a much bigger clone is one base away. The rearrangement links TRBV20-1 to TRBJ2-1; TRBD2 matches at 16 bases. CDR3 length: 16 amino acids. Losses at the gene ends were 5 bases for V and 3 bases for J; bases not matched to a gene: 4. The germline CDR1 and CDR2 sequences are DFQATT and SNEGSKA (reference sequence). The CDR3 loop reads CSAGGLAGGIYNEQFF. CDR3 in DNA: TGCAGTGCTGGGGGACTAGCGGGAGGGATCTACAATGAGCAGTTCTTC.

The rearrangement uses TRBV5-1 and TRBJ2-1; TRBD2 aligns across 9 bases. With V trimmed by 0 bases and J by 9 bases, 7 bases remained unmatched. The CDR3 has 15 residues. Germline V CDR1 and CDR2: SGHRS, YFSETQ. The CDR3 protein is CASSLAGLAGSEQFF. CDR3 in DNA: TGCGCCAGCAGCTTGGCCGGTCTAGCGGGAAGTGAGCAGTTCTTC.

The chain couples TRBV27 to TRBJ2-1; TRBD2 aligns across 7 bases. CDR1 MNHEY and CDR2 SMNVEV come from the germline V gene (reference sequence). The CDR3 contains 16 residues. Trimming cost V 5 bases and J 7 bases; bases outside gene matches: 14. CDR3 nucleotide sequence: TGTGCCAGCAGTCCCCATTGGGGAGGGCCCGTTAATGAGCAGTTCTTC. This encodes CASSPHWGGPVNEQFF.